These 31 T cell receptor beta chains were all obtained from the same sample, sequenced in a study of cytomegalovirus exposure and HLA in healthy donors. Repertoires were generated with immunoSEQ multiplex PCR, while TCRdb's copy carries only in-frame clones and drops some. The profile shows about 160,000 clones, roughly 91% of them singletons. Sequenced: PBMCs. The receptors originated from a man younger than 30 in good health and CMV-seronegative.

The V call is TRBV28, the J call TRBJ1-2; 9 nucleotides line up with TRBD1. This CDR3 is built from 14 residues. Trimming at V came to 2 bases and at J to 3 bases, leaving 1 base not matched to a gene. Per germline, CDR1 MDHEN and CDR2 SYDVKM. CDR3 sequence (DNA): TGTGCCAGCAGTTTAAGGGACAGGGACTATGGCTACACCTTC. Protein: CASSLRDRDYGYTF.

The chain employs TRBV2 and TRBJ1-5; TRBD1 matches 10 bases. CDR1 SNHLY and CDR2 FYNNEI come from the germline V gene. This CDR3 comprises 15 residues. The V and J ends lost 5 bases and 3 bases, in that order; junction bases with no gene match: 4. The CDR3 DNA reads TGTGCCAGCAGTCCGACAGGGGGCTACAATCAGCCCCAGCATTTT. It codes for CASSPTGGYNQPQHF.

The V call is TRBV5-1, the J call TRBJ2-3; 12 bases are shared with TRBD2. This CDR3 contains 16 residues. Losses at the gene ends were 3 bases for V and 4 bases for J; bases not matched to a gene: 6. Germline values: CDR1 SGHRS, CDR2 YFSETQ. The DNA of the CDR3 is TGCGCCAGCAGCTGGTCTAGCGGGGGGGCTTCAGATACGCAGTATTTT. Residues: CASSWSSGGASDTQYF.

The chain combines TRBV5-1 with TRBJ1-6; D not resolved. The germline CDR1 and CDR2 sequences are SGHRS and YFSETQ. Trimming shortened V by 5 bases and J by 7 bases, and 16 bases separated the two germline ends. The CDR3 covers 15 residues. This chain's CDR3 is CASRHREAGNSPLHF. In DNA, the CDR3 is TGCGCCAGCAGACACCGGGAAGCCGGAAATTCACCCCTCCACTTT.

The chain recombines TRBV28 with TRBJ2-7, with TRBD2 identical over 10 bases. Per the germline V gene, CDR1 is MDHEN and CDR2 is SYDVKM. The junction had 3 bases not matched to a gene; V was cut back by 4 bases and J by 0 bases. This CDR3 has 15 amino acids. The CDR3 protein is CASSSVAGGSYEQYF. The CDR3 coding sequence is TGTGCCAGCAGTTCCGTAGCGGGAGGCTCCTACGAGCAGTACTTC.

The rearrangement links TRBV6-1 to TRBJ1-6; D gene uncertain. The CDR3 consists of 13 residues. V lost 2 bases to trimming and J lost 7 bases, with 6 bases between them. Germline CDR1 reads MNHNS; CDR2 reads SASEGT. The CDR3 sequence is CASSEYENSPLHF. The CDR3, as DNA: TGTGCCAGCAGTGAATATGAGAATTCACCCCTCCACTTT.

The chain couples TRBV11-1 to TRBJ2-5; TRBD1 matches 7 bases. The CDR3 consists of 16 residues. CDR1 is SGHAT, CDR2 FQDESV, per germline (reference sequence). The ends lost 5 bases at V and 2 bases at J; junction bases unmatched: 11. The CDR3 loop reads CASSLGVQGHQETQYF. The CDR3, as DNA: TGTGCCAGCAGCCTTGGAGTACAGGGGCATCAAGAGACCCAGTACTTC.

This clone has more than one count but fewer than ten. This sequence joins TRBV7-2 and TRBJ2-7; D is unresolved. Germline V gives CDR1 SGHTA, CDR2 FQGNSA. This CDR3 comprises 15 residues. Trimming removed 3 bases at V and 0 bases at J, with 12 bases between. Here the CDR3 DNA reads TGTGCCAGCAGCTTTCATGGCAGAAACTCCTACGAGCAGTACTTC. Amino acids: CASSFHGRNSYEQYF.

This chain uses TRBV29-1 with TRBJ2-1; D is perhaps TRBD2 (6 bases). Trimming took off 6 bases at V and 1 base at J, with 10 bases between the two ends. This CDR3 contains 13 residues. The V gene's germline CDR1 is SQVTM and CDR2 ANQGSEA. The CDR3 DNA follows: TGCAGCGTAAAGGAGGGTTCCTACAATGAGCAGTTCTTC. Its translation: CSVKEGSYNEQFF.

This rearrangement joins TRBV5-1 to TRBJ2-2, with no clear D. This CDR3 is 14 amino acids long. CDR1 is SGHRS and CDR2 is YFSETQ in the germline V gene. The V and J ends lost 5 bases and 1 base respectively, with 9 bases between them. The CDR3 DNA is TGCGCCAGCAGTATCTCGGTGAACACCGGGGAGCTGTTTTTT. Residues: CASSISVNTGELFF.

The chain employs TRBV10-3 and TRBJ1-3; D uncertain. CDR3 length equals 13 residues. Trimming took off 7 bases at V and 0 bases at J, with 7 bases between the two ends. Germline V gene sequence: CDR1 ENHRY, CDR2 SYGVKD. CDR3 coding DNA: TGTGCCATCATGGCAGACTCTGGAAACACCATATATTTT. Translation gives CAIMADSGNTIYF.

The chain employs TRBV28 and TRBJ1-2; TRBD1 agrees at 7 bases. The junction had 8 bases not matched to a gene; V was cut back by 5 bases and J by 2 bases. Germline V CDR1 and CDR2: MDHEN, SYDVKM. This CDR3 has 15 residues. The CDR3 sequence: CASSISGTVNYGYTF. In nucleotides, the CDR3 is TGTGCCAGCAGTATTTCCGGGACAGTCAACTATGGCTACACCTTC.

The CDR3 DNA follows: TGTGCCAGCAGCAAAGGACAGGGTCCAGATACGCAGTATTTT. This encodes CASSKGQGPDTQYF. The V gene is TRBV5-4, the J gene TRBJ2-3; 8 nucleotides agree with TRBD1. CDR1 SGHNT and CDR2 YYREEE come from the germline V gene (reference sequence). V shed 4 bases, J shed 4 bases, and the junction held 5 bases outside the gene matches. The CDR3 length is 14 residues.

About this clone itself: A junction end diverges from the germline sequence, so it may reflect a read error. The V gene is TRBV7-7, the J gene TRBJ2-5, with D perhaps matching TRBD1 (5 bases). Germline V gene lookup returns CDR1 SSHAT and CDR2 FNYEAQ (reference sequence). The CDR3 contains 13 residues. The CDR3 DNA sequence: TGTGCTAGCAGCTTGACAGAGCAAGAGACCCAGTACTTC. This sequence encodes CASSLTEQETQYF.

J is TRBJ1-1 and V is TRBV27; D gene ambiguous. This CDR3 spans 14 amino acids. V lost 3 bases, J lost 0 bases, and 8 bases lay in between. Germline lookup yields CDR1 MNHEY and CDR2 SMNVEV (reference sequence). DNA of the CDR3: TGTGCCAGCAGTTTCTCCCCCGTGAACACTGAAGCTTTCTTT. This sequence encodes CASSFSPVNTEAFF.

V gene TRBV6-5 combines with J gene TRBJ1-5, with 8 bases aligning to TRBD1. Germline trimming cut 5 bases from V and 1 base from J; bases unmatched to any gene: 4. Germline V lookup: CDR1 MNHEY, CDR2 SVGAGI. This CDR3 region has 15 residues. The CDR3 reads CASSMRDRSNQPQHF. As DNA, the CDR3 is TGTGCCAGCAGTATGAGGGACAGGAGCAATCAGCCCCAGCATTTT.

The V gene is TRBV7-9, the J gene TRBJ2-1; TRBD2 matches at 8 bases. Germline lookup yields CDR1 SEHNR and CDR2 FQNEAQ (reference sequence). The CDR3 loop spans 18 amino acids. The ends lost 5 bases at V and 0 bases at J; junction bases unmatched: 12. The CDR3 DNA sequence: TGTGCCAGCAGCGATACTACTAGCGGATTCTTCTCCTACAATGAGCAGTTCTTC. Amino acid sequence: CASSDTTSGFFSYNEQFF.

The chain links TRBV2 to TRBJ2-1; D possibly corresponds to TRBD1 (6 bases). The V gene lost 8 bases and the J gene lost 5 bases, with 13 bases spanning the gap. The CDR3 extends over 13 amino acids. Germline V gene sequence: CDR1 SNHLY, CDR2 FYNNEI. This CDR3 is CASQRDTNNEQFF. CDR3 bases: TGTGCCAGCCAACGGGACACCAACAATGAGCAGTTCTTC. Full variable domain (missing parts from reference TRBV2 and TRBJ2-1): EPEVTQTPSHQVTQMGQEVILRCVPISNHLYFYWYRQILGQKVEFLVSFYNNEISEKSEIFDDQFSVERPDGSNFTLKIRSTKLEDSAMYFCASQRDTNNEQFFGPGTRLTVL.

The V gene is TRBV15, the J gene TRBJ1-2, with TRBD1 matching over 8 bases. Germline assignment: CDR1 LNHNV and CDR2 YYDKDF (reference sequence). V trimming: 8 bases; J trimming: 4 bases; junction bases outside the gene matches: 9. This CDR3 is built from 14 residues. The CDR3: CATGVGQGSYGYTF. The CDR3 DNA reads TGTGCCACCGGTGTAGGACAGGGAAGCTATGGCTACACCTTC.

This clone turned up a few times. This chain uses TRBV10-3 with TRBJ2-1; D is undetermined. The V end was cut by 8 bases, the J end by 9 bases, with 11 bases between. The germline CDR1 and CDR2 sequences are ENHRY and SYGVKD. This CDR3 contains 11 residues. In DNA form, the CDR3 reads TGTGCCATCGACGACTTGGGTGAGCAGTTCTTC. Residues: CAIDDLGEQFF.

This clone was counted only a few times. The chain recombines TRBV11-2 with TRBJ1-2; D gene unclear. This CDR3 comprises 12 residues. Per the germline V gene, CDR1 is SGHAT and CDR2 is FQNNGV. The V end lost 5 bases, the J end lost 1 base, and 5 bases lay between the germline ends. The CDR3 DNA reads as TGTGCCAGCAGCCCCGTTAACTATGGCTACACCTTC. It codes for CASSPVNYGYTF.

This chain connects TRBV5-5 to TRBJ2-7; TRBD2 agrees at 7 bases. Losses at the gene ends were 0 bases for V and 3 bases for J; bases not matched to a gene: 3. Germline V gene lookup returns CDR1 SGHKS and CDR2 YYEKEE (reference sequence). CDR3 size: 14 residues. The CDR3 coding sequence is TGTGCCAGCAGCTTGGGAACGGGAGGCTACGAGCAGTACTTC. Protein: CASSLGTGGYEQYF.

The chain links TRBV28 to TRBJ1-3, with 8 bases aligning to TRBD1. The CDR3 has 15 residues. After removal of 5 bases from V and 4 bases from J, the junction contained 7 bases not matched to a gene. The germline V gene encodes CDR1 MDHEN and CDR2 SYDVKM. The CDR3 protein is CASSTQGAIGNTIYF. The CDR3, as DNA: TGTGCCAGCAGTACTCAGGGGGCAATCGGAAACACCATATATTTT.

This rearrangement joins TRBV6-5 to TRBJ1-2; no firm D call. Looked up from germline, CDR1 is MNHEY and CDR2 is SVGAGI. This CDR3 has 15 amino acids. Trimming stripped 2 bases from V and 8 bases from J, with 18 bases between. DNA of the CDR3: TGTGCCAGCAGTTACAGATTGACGGCCCTGGAGGGCTACACCTTC. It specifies CASSYRLTALEGYTF.

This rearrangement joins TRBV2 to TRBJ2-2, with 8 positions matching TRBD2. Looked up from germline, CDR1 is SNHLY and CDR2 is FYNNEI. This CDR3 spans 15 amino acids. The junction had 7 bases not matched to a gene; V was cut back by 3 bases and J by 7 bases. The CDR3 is CASSDRTSGHGELFF. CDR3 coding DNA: TGTGCCAGCAGTGATCGCACTAGCGGCCACGGGGAGCTGTTTTTT.

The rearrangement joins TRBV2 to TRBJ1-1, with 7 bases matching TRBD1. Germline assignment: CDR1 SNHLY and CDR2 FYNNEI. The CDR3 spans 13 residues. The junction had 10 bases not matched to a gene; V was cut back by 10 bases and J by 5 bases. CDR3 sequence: CAKDRDRKTEAFF. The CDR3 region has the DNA TGTGCCAAGGACCGGGACAGAAAAACTGAAGCTTTCTTT.

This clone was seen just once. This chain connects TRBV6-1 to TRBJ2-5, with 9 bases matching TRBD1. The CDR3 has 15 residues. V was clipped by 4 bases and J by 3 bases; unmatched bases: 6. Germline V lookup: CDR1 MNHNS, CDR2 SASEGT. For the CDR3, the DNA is TGTGCCAGCAGTGCCCCATGGGACAGGGAAGAGACCCAGTACTTC. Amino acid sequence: CASSAPWDREETQYF.

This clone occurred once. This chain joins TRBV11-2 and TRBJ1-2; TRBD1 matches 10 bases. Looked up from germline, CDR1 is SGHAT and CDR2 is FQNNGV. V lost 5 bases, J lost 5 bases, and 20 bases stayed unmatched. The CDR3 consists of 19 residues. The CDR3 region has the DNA TGTGCCAGCAGCCCGTCCTCCGGGACAGGGGCAGGGGACTTGTATGGCTACACCTTC. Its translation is CASSPSSGTGAGDLYGYTF.

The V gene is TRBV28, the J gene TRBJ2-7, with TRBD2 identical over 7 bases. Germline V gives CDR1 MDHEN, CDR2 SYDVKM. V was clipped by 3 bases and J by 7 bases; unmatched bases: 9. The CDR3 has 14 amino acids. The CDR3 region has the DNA TGTGCCAGCAGTTTGCAGGGAGGGTGGAGAGAGCAGTACTTC. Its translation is CASSLQGGWREQYF.

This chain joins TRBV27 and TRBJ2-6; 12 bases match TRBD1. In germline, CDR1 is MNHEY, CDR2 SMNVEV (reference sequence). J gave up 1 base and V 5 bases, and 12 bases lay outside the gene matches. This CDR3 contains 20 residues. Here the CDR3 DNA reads TGTGCCAGCAGTCGCCGGGCCGGGACAGGGGGCGCTTCTGGGGCCAACGTCCTGACTTTC. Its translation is CASSRRAGTGGASGANVLTF.

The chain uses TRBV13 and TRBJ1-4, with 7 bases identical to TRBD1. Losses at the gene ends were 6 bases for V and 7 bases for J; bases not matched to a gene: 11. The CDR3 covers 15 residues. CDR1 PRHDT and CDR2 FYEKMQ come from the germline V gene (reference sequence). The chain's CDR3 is CASSSRQGVIEKLFF. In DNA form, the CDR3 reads TGTGCCAGCAGTTCCAGACAGGGAGTGATTGAAAAACTGTTTTTT.